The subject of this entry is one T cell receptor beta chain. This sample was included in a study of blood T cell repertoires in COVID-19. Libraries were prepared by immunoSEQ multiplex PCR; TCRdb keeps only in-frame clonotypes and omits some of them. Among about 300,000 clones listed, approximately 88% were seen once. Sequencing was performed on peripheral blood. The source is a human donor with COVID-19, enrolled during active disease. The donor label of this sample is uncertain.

CDR3 amino acids: CASSRRGLGRPSGGSTDTQYF. CDR3 DNA sequence: TGTGCCAGCAGCCGACGGGGTTTAGGCCGGCCTAGCGGGGGGAGCACAGATACGCAGTATTTT. The chain has TRBV3-1 (or the pseudogene TRBV3-2) and TRBJ2-3, with 11 bases identical to TRBD2. Per germline, CDR1 LGHDT and CDR2 YNNKEL (reference sequence). With 4 bases clipped from V and 0 bases from J, the junction kept 18 bases outside the gene matches. This CDR3 contains 21 residues.